This record covers a single T cell receptor beta chain. V was pared by 2 bases and J by 7 bases, with 3 bases of the junction left unmatched. The length of the CDR3 is 14 residues. Looked up from germline, CDR1 is KGHSH and CDR2 is LQKENI. These data are taken from a study of blood T cell repertoires in COVID-19. Study context: PBMCs, B-cell-depleted T cells, or T cells were the source of the cDNA or gDNA that made up the material.

Data came from immunoSEQ multiplex PCR; TCRdb stores just in-frame clones and leaves some out. Of around 200,000 clones listed, around 82% are singletons. Sequences were obtained from peripheral blood. This chain uses TRBV18 with TRBJ1-4; 8 nucleotides line up with TRBD1. The source is a woman aged 40 to 50 with active or convalescent COVID-19. The CDR3 DNA reads as TGTGCCAGCTCACCAGAGACAGGGGTTGAAAAACTGTTTTTT. It translates to CASSPETGVEKLFF. Drawing the rest from reference TRBV18 and TRBJ1-4, the complete variable domain is NAGVMQNPRHLVRRRGQEARLRCSPMKGHSHVYWYRQLPEEGLKFMVYLQKENIIDESGMPKERFSAEFPKEGPSILRIQQVVRGDSAAYFCASSPETGVEKLFFGSGTQLSVL.